What follows are 12 T cell receptor beta chains derived from one specimen sequenced in a study of graft-versus-host responses after intestinal transplantation. Clones were sequenced by immunoSEQ multiplex PCR, and TCRdb holds only the in-frame ones, with some missing. The top ten clones hold about 0.9% of a sample with 15,000 to 20,000 clones, 35% to 40% of them seen once. The sample consisted of alloreactive CD4+ T cells from a mixed lymphocyte reaction culture, taken before intestinal transplant. Subset denoted: CFSE-low proliferating T cells sorted from roughly six-day pre-transplant mixed lymphocyte reaction (GvH or HvG direction). The receptors were sampled from a human patient who received an intestinal transplant.

CDR3 protein: CATSRIGSYEQYF. In DNA form, the CDR3 reads TGTGCCACCAGCAGGATTGGGTCCTACGAGCAGTACTTC. This chain uses TRBV15 with TRBJ2-7; D not certain. The CDR3 consists of 13 residues. From germline, CDR1 is LNHNV and CDR2 YYDKDF (reference sequence). Trimming took 3 bases from V and 1 from J, leaving 7 bases between them.

J is TRBJ1-3 and V is TRBV2; D unresolved. With 6 bases removed from V and 4 bases from J, the gap between germline ends came to 13 bases. CDR3 size: 14 residues. The germline gives CDR1 SNHLY, CDR2 FYNNEI. CDR3 sequence reads: CASSAQFNGNTIYF. CDR3 sequence (DNA): TGTGCCAGCAGCGCCCAGTTCAACGGAAACACCATATATTTT. Based on the CDR3 plus reference TRBV2 and TRBJ1-3, the full variable domain is EPEVTQTPSHQVTQMGQEVILRCVPISNHLYFYWYRQILGQKVEFLVSFYNNEISEKSEIFDDQFSVERPDGSNFTLKIRSTKLEDSAMYFCASSAQFNGNTIYFGEGSWLTVV.

The rearrangement links TRBV10-3 to TRBJ2-2; no clear D gene. This CDR3 spans 15 amino acids. The V end was cut by 0 bases, the J end by 6 bases, with 11 bases between. The germline CDR1 and CDR2 sequences are ENHRY and SYGVKD. In DNA form, the CDR3 reads TGTGCCATCAGTGAGTCGGTGGGGTCACCCGGGGAGCTGTTTTTT. It specifies CAISESVGSPGELFF.

This chain links TRBV5-4 with TRBJ2-5; possible D gene TRBD2, 7 bases. The CDR3 sequence is 16 residues long. Trimming left V 4 bases short and J 5 bases short, with 21 bases between. CDR1 SGHNT and CDR2 YYREEE come from the germline V gene (reference sequence). The CDR3 region is CASSPRGRGDGETQYF. The CDR3 DNA reads as TGTGCCAGCAGCCCCCGGGGGAGGGGGGATGGGGAGACCCAGTACTTC.

The rearrangement uses TRBV7-2 and TRBJ2-5; TRBD1 or TRBD2 may be the D gene (6 bases each). Between the trimmed V and J ends, which lost 2 bases and 7 bases, there was a span of 17 bases. Germline values: CDR1 SGHTA, CDR2 FQGNSA. The CDR3 extends over 15 amino acids. In DNA form, the CDR3 reads TGTGCCAGCAGCTTAAGGGCGGGGCCGGACAGGACCCAGTACTTC. Translating it yields CASSLRAGPDRTQYF.

This chain links TRBV18 with TRBJ1-2; D is possibly TRBD1 (5 bases). The V gene lost 3 bases and the J gene lost 6 bases, with 14 bases spanning the gap. The CDR3 loop spans 14 amino acids. Germline CDR1 and CDR2: KGHSH and LQKENI. CDR3 sequence: CASSPDRFLNGYTF. CDR3 DNA: TGTGCCAGCTCACCCGACAGATTCCTTAATGGCTACACCTTC.

The gene calls are TRBV6-1 and TRBJ2-1, with D perhaps matching TRBD1 or TRBD2 (6 bases each). The CDR3 has 14 amino acids. The germline CDR1 and CDR2 sequences are MNHNS and SASEGT. The V gene lost 1 base and the J gene lost 10 bases, with 14 bases spanning the gap. The CDR3 nucleotides are TGTGCCAGCAGTGAAGGGCATCCGGGGGCCGAGCAGTTCTTC. Translated: CASSEGHPGAEQFF.

On this clone itself: Compared with germline, one end of the junction differs, possibly owing to a read error. This chain uses TRBV19 with TRBJ1-2; no reliable D call. The CDR3 runs to 11 residues. Germline CDR1 and CDR2: LNHDA and SQIVND (reference sequence). The CDR3 sequence is CASSTNYGYTF. The CDR3 region has the DNA TGTGCCAGCAGTACCAACTATGGCTACACCTTC.

The chain uses TRBV5-1 and TRBJ2-5; 15 bases fit TRBD2. Germline V lookup: CDR1 SGHRS, CDR2 YFSETQ. CDR3 length equals 16 residues. V dropped 4 bases and J dropped 4; count of bases not matched to a gene: 5. CDR3 sequence reads: CASSPGLAGGGETQYF. The CDR3 nucleotides read TGCGCCAGCAGCCCGGGACTAGCGGGGGGCGGAGAGACCCAGTACTTC.

The V and J genes are TRBV2 and TRBJ2-2; a weak D match, TRBD1 (6 bases). CDR3 size: 14 residues. Trimming left V 5 bases short and J 5 bases short, with 12 bases between. Germline V gene sequence: CDR1 SNHLY, CDR2 FYNNEI. The CDR3 spells CASSRTGWTGELFF. The CDR3 bases are TGTGCCAGCAGTAGAACAGGGTGGACCGGGGAGCTGTTTTTT. The full variable domain, in which reference TRBV2 and TRBJ2-2 provide the parts outside the CDR3, is EPEVTQTPSHQVTQMGQEVILRCVPISNHLYFYWYRQILGQKVEFLVSFYNNEISEKSEIFDDQFSVERPDGSNFTLKIRSTKLEDSAMYFCASSRTGWTGELFFGEGSRLTVL.

J is TRBJ1-1 and V is TRBV19, with D maybe TRBD1 (5 bases). The V gene lost 7 bases and the J gene lost 0 bases, with 15 bases spanning the gap. There are 15 residues in the CDR3. CDR1 LNHDA and CDR2 SQIVND come from the germline V gene (reference sequence). CDR3 in DNA: TGTGCCAGTACAATCTCAGGGTCCATGAACACTGAAGCTTTCTTT. It codes for CASTISGSMNTEAFF.

The chain employs TRBV6-1 and TRBJ2-6; D uncertain. The CDR3 covers 14 residues. The V and J ends lost 7 bases and 0 bases respectively, with 7 bases between them. CDR1 MNHNS and CDR2 SASEGT come from the germline V gene. CDR3 DNA: TGTGCCAGCAAAAGGGCCTCTGGGGCCAACGTCCTGACTTTC. Protein: CASKRASGANVLTF.